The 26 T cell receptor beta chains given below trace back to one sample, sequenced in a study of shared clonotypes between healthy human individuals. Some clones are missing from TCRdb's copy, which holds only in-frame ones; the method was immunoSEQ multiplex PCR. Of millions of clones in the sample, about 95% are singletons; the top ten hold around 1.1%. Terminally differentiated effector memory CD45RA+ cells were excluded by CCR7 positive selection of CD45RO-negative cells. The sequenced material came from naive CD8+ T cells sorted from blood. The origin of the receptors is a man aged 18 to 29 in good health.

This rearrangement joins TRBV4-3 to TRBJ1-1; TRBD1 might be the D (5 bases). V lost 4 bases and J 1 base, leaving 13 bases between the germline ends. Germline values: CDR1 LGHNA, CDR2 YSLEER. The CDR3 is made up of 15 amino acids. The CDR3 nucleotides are TGCGCCAGCAGCCTCCTGGGACCGACGAACACTGAAGCTTTCTTT. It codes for CASSLLGPTNTEAFF.

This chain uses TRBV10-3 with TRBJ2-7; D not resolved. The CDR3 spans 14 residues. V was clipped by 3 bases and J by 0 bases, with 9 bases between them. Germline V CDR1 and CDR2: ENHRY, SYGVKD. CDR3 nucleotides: TGTGCCATCAGTGACTTGGAGAGCTCCTACGAGCAGTACTTC. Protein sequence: CAISDLESSYEQYF.

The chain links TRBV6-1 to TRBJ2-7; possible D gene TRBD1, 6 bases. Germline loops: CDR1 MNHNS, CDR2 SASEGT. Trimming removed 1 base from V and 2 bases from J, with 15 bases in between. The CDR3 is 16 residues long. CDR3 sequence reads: CASSEGAAGVPYEQYF. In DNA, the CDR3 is TGTGCCAGCAGTGAAGGAGCGGCAGGGGTTCCCTACGAGCAGTACTTC.

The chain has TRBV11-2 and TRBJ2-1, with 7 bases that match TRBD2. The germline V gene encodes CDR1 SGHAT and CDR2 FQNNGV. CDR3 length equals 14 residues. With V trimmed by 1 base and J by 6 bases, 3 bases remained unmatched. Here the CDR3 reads CASSLVTGGNEQFF. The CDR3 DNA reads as TGTGCCAGCAGCTTAGTTACGGGGGGCAATGAGCAGTTCTTC.

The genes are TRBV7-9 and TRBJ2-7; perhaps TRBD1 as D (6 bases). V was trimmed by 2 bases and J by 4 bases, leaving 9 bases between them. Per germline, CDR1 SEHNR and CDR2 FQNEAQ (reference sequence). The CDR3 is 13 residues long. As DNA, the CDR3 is TGTGCCAGCAGCTTAACCCAGGGGTACGAGCAGTACTTC. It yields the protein CASSLTQGYEQYF. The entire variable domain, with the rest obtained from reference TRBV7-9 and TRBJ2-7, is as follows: DTGVSQNPRHKITKRGQNVTFRCDPISEHNRLYWYRQTLGQGPEFLTYFQNEAQLEKSRLLSDRFSAERPKGSFSTLEIQRTEQGDSAMYLCASSLTQGYEQYFGPGTRLTVT.

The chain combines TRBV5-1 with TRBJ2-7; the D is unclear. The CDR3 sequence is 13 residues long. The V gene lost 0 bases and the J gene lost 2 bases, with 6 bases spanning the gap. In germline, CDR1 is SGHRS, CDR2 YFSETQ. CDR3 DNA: TGCGCCAGCAGCTTGGAACAGACCTACGAGCAGTACTTC. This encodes CASSLEQTYEQYF. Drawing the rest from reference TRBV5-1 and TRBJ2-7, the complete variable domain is KAGVTQTPRYLIKTRGQQVTLSCSPISGHRSVSWYQQTPGQGLQFLFEYFSETQRNKGNFPGRFSGRQFSNSRSEMNVSTLELGDSALYLCASSLEQTYEQYFGPGTRLTVT.

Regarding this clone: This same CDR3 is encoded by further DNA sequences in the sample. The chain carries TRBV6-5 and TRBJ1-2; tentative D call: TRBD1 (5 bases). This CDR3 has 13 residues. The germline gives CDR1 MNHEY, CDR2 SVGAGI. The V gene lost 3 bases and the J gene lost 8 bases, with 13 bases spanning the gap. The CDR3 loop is CASSYGQGRGYTF. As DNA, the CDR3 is TGTGCCAGCAGTTATGGGCAGGGACGAGGCTACACCTTC.

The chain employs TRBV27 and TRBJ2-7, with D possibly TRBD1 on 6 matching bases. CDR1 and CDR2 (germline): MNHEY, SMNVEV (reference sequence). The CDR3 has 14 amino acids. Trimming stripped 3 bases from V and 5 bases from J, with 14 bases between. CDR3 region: CASSLQGLYNEQYF. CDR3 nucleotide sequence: TGTGCCAGCAGTTTGCAGGGGTTATACAACGAGCAGTACTTC.

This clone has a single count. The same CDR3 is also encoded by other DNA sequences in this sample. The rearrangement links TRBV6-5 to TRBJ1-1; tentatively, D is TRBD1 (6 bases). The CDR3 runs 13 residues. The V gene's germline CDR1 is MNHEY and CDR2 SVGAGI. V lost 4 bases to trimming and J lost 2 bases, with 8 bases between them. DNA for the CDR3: TGTGCCAGCAGTTGGGGGCTAAACACTGAAGCTTTCTTT. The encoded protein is CASSWGLNTEAFF.

For the CDR3, the DNA is TGTGCCAGCAGCTTAGATCGGGACAGGGTTAACTATGGCTACACCTTC. It is translated as CASSLDRDRVNYGYTF. V is TRBV11-2 and J is TRBJ1-2; 9 bases are shared with TRBD1. The trim removed 0 bases at V and 1 base at J, leaving 3 bases unmatched. This CDR3 region has 16 residues. Germline CDR1 reads SGHAT; CDR2 reads FQNNGV.

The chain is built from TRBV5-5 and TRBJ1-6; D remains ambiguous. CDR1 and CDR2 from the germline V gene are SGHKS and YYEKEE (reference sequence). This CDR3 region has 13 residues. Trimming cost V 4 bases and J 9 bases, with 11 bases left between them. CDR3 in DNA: TGTGCCAGCAGCCCCGGTGTATCTTCACCCCTCCACTTT. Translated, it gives CASSPGVSSPLHF. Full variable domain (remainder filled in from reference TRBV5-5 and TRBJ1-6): DAGVTQSPTHLIKTRGQQVTLRCSPISGHKSVSWYQQVLGQGPQFIFQYYEKEERGRGNFPDRFSARQFPNYSSELNVNALLLGDSALYLCASSPGVSSPLHFGNGTRLTVT.

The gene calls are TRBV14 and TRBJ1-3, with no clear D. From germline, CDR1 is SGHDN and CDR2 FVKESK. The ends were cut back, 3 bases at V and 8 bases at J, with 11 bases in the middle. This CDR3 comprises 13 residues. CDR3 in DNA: TGTGCCAGCAGCCAGAACTGGAGCGACACCATATATTTT. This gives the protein CASSQNWSDTIYF.

The CDR3 reads CASSSTYYEQYF. The DNA for the CDR3 is TGTGCCAGCAGCTCGACTTATTACGAGCAGTACTTC. The chain uses TRBV13 and TRBJ2-7; D gene uncertain. Germline V CDR1 and CDR2: PRHDT, FYEKMQ (reference sequence). The CDR3 length is 12 residues. V was shortened by 4 bases and J by 4 bases, with 8 bases between the two germline ends.

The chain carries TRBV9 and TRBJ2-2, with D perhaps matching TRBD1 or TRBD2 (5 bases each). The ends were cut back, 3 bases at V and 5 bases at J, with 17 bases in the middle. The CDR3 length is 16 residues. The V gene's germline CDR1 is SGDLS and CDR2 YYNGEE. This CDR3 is CASSAPWGTETGELFF. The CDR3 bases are TGTGCCAGCAGCGCCCCGTGGGGGACGGAAACCGGGGAGCTGTTTTTT.

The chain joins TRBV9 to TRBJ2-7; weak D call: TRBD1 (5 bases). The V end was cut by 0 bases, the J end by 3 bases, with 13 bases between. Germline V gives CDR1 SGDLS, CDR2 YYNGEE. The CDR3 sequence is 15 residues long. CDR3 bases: TGTGCCAGCAGCGTAGGGGCCCAGGGAAGCTACGAGCAGTACTTC. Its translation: CASSVGAQGSYEQYF.

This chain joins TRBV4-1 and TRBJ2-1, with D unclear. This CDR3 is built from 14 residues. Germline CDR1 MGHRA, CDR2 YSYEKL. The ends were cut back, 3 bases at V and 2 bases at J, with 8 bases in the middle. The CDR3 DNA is TGCGCCAGCAGCCAGACCTCAACCTACAATGAGCAGTTCTTC. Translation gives CASSQTSTYNEQFF.

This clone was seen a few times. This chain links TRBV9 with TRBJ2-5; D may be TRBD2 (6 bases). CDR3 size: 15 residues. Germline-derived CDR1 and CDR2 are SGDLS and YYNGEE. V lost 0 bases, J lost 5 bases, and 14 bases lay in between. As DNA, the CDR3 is TGTGCCAGCAGCGTAGCCCCGGGGGAGGTTGAGACCCAGTACTTC. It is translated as CASSVAPGEVETQYF.

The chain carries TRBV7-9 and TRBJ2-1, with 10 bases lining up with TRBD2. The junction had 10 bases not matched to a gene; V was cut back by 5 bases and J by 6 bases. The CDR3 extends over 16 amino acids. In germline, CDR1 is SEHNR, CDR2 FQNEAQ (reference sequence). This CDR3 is CASSPLMGLAPNEQFF. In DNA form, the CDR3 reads TGTGCCAGCAGCCCCTTGATGGGACTAGCGCCCAATGAGCAGTTCTTC.

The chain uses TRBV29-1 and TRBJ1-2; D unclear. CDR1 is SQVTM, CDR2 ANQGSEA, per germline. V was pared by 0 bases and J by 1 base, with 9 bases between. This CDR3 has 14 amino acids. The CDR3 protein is CSVEDSRINYGYTF. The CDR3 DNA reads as TGCAGCGTTGAAGATTCTAGGATTAACTATGGCTACACCTTC.

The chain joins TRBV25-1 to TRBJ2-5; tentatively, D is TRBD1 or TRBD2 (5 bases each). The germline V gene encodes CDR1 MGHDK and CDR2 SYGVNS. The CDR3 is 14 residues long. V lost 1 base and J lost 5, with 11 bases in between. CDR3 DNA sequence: TGTGCCAGCAGTGAATCTGGGGGATACGAGACCCAGTACTTC. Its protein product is CASSESGGYETQYF.

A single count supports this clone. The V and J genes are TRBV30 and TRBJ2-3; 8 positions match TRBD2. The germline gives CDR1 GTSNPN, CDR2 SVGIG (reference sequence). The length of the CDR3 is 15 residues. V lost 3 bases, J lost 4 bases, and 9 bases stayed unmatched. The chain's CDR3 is CAWSVPGGPADTQYF. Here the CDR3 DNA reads TGTGCCTGGAGCGTTCCGGGGGGGCCGGCAGATACGCAGTATTTT.

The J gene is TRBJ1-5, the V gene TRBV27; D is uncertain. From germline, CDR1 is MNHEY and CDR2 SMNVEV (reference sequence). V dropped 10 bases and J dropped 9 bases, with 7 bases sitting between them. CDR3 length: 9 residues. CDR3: CATAGPQHF. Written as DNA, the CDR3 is TGTGCCACTGCGGGGCCCCAGCATTTT.

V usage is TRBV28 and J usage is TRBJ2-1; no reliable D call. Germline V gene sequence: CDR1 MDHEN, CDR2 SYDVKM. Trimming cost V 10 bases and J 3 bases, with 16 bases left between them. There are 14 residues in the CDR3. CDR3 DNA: TGTGCCACCCAGTACGTGGGTGGCTACAATGAGCAGTTCTTC. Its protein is CATQYVGGYNEQFF.

The CDR3 loop reads CASDKRDNSYEQYF. The DNA of the CDR3 is TGTGCCAGCGACAAACGGGACAACTCCTACGAGCAGTACTTC. The V and J genes are TRBV2 and TRBJ2-7; a weak D match, TRBD1 (6 bases). Germline V CDR1 and CDR2: SNHLY, FYNNEI. Trimming stripped 8 bases from V and 0 bases from J, with 14 bases between. This CDR3 is 14 amino acids long. Drawing the rest from reference TRBV2 and TRBJ2-7, the complete variable domain is EPEVTQTPSHQVTQMGQEVILRCVPISNHLYFYWYRQILGQKVEFLVSFYNNEISEKSEIFDDQFSVERPDGSNFTLKIRSTKLEDSAMYFCASDKRDNSYEQYFGPGTRLTVT.

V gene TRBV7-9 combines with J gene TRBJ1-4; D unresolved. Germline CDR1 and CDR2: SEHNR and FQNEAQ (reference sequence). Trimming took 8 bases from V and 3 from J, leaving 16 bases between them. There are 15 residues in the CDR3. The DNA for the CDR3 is TGTGCCAGCCTGATTTACGAGGGATCTAATGAAAAACTGTTTTTT. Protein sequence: CASLIYEGSNEKLFF.

CDR3 coding DNA: TGTGCCAGCAGTTTCACAGGACAGAACACCGGGGAGCTGTTTTTT. As protein: CASSFTGQNTGELFF. The V call is TRBV28, the J call TRBJ2-2; a possible D gene is TRBD1 (5 bases). The CDR3 runs to 15 residues. Trimming left V 3 bases short and J 1 base short, with 9 bases between. Germline assignment: CDR1 MDHEN and CDR2 SYDVKM.